The 32 T cell receptor beta chains below come from one sample, sequenced in a study of Ad26.COV2.S vaccination and SARS-CoV-2 variants (dated by TCRdb to about 2021). According to the study, the label for this sample's treatment or condition signals: over 15 received Ad26.COV2.S at low or high dose, single or two shots; about 5 received placebo; per-sample allocation not given. Repertoires of vaccine and placebo recipients were sequenced from samples collected on day 63 after the first injection. The library was generated by the immunoSEQ multiplex PCR assay. TCRdb mirrors the immuneACCESS table, restricted to in-frame sequences. Some clones are absent from its copies; in checked studies, under half trace to an unresolved V gene, and the reason for the others is unknown. This sample is represented by roughly 300,000 clones; 88% of them were singletons. The ten largest clones add up to 6.4% of the sample.

The sequences come from peripheral blood, collected in a trial of Ad26.COV2.S vaccine versus placebo. Receptors were obtained from a person aged 18-60 years who received the Ad26.COV2.S COVID-19 vaccine or a placebo.

This clone was observed once. V gene TRBV7-2 combines with J gene TRBJ1-1; 8 positions match TRBD1. The CDR3 runs to 13 residues. Per germline, CDR1 SGHTA and CDR2 FQGNSA. The trim removed 4 bases at V and 4 bases at J, leaving 2 bases unmatched. This chain's CDR3 is CASSSDRGTEAFF. The DNA of the CDR3 is TGTGCCAGCAGCTCCGACAGGGGCACTGAAGCTTTCTTT. The whole variable domain, remainder taken from reference TRBV7-2 and TRBJ1-1, is GAGVSQSPSNKVTEKGKDVELRCDPISGHTALYWYRQSLGQGLEFLIYFQGNSAPDKSGLPSDRFSAERTGGSVSTLTIQRTQQEDSAVYLCASSSDRGTEAFFGQGTRLTVV.

The J gene is TRBJ2-3, the V gene TRBV4-3; possibly TRBD1 or TRBD2 for D (6 bases each). The length of the CDR3 is 16 residues. Trimming left V 4 bases short and J 4 bases short, with 18 bases between. Per germline, CDR1 LGHNA and CDR2 YSLEER. CDR3 amino acids: CASSPMSRGLADTQYF. The CDR3 region has the DNA TGCGCCAGCAGCCCGATGTCCCGGGGGCTAGCAGATACGCAGTATTTT.

This sequence joins TRBV5-4 and TRBJ2-3; TRBD2 matches at 10 bases. CDR1 and CDR2 from the germline V gene are SGHNT and YYREEE (reference sequence). CDR3 length equals 17 residues. Trimming took 4 bases from V and 0 from J; bases not matched to a gene: 8. CDR3 in DNA: TGTGCCAGCAGCGCAAAGTCTAGCGGGGGAAGCACAGATACGCAGTATTTT. It yields the protein CASSAKSSGGSTDTQYF.

This rearrangement joins TRBV27 to TRBJ2-1, with 13 bases identical to TRBD2. CDR3 length equals 18 residues. Germline lookup yields CDR1 MNHEY and CDR2 SMNVEV (reference sequence). J gave up 4 bases and V 4 bases, and 10 bases lay outside the gene matches. Here the CDR3 DNA reads TGTGCCAGCAGTTCGAGACTAGCGGGGGGTCACACATACAATGAGCAGTTCTTC. It translates to CASSSRLAGGHTYNEQFF.

The chain links TRBV12-3 or TRBV12-4 to TRBJ2-7; TRBD1 is a possible D gene (5 bases). V was pared by 8 bases and J by 2 bases, with 7 bases between. CDR3 size: 11 residues. CDR3 residues: CASAGTYEQYF. CDR3 nucleotides: TGTGCCAGCGCAGGGACCTACGAGCAGTACTTC.

V gene TRBV7-3 combines with J gene TRBJ2-3; 9 bases match TRBD1. Unmatched junction bases numbered 10, after V lost 5 bases and J lost 4 bases. CDR1 SGHTA and CDR2 FQGTGA come from the germline V gene. The CDR3 has 16 amino acids. CDR3 DNA: TGTGCCAGCAGCCCAAGAGAAGGGACAGGGCCAGATACGCAGTATTTT. It codes for CASSPREGTGPDTQYF.

This sequence joins TRBV3-1 (or the pseudogene TRBV3-2) and TRBJ2-1; weak D call: TRBD2 (6 bases). The germline gives CDR1 LGHDT, CDR2 YNNKEL (reference sequence). This CDR3 has 15 amino acids. V was shortened by 0 bases and J by 2 bases, with 8 bases between the two germline ends. DNA for the CDR3: TGTGCCAGCAGCCAAGATAGCGGCGCCTACAATGAGCAGTTCTTC. Protein: CASSQDSGAYNEQFF.

V and J are TRBV7-9 and TRBJ1-5, with D perhaps TRBD1 (6 bases). Germline CDR1 is SEHNR and CDR2 is FQNEAQ (reference sequence). Trimming pared 1 base from V and 2 bases from J, leaving 12 bases between. The CDR3 spans 16 residues. This CDR3 reads CASSLGTGLGNQPQHF. The CDR3 coding sequence is TGTGCCAGCAGCTTAGGCACAGGGTTAGGCAATCAGCCCCAGCATTTT.

The chain couples TRBV19 to TRBJ2-5; perhaps TRBD1 as D (6 bases). From germline, CDR1 is LNHDA and CDR2 SQIVND (reference sequence). V lost 5 bases and J 5 bases, leaving 18 bases between the germline ends. The CDR3 has 15 amino acids. This chain's CDR3 is CASSAPQTGKETQYF. CDR3 in DNA: TGTGCCAGTAGTGCCCCTCAAACAGGGAAGGAGACCCAGTACTTC.

This clone was counted a few times. The rearrangement links TRBV7-6 to TRBJ1-1, with unresolved D. The CDR3 covers 16 residues. The germline CDR1 and CDR2 sequences are SGHVS and FNYEAQ. V was shortened by 1 base and J by 7 bases, with 19 bases between the two germline ends. The CDR3 DNA sequence: TGTGCCAGCAGCTTAGGAATCCGAGGCCTAAGAGGTGAAGCTTTCTTT. Residues: CASSLGIRGLRGEAFF.

The chain employs TRBV6-5 and TRBJ2-2; 9 bases agree with TRBD2. Germline V CDR1 and CDR2: MNHEY, SVGAGI. The CDR3 is made up of 15 amino acids. Trimming cost V 6 bases and J 3 bases; bases outside gene matches: 5. In DNA, the CDR3 is TGTGCCAGCAGGTTGACTAGCGGTTACACCGGGGAGCTGTTTTTT. Translated: CASRLTSGYTGELFF.

The CDR3 sequence: CATSSQGGVEQYF. The CDR3 DNA follows: TGTGCCACCTCTTCACAGGGCGGGGTCGAGCAGTACTTC. This chain connects TRBV6-5 to TRBJ2-7, with D possibly called TRBD1 or TRBD2 (6 bases each). CDR3 length: 13 residues. CDR1 is MNHEY, CDR2 SVGAGI, per germline. V was trimmed by 10 bases and J by 6 bases, leaving 19 bases between them.

The chain is built from TRBV6-1 and TRBJ2-5; no reliable D call. The germline CDR1 and CDR2 sequences are MNHNS and SASEGT. V lost 1 base and J lost 6, with 12 bases in between. This CDR3 has 14 amino acids. The CDR3 sequence is CASSEVGSRKTQYF. For the CDR3, the DNA is TGTGCCAGCAGTGAAGTTGGTAGCCGGAAGACCCAGTACTTC.

The rearrangement links TRBV6-6 to TRBJ2-7, with D possibly TRBD2 on 5 matching bases. V lost 4 bases, J lost 2 bases, and 15 bases lay in between. This CDR3 has 15 residues. Germline V gives CDR1 MNHNY, CDR2 SVGAGI (reference sequence). The DNA for the CDR3 is TGTGCCAGCAGTTTGAATCCGGACTGGCCCTACGAGCAGTACTTC. Its translation is CASSLNPDWPYEQYF.

This clone was detected only once. V usage is TRBV5-1 and J usage is TRBJ2-3; 7 positions agree with TRBD1. This CDR3 is built from 14 residues. The V and J ends lost 5 bases and 2 bases, in that order; junction bases with no gene match: 5. CDR1 and CDR2 (germline): SGHRS, YFSETQ. This CDR3 reads CASSSGQHTDTQYF. In nucleotides, the CDR3 is TGCGCCAGCAGTTCGGGACAGCACACAGATACGCAGTATTTT.

This chain links TRBV9 with TRBJ1-1; D perhaps matches TRBD1 (6 bases). The CDR3 contains 15 residues. Germline loops: CDR1 SGDLS, CDR2 YYNGEE. Trimming pared 3 bases from V and 8 bases from J, leaving 20 bases between. The CDR3, as DNA: TGTGCCAGCAGCGCACACGCTCAGCACGGGACAGAAGCTTTCTTT. It specifies CASSAHAQHGTEAFF.

The V gene is TRBV9, the J gene TRBJ2-7, with D tentatively TRBD2 (7 bases). The germline gives CDR1 SGDLS, CDR2 YYNGEE. This CDR3 is 15 amino acids long. V was pared by 3 bases and J by 3 bases, with 16 bases between. The CDR3 region is CASSAGSRGGYEQYF. The CDR3 coding sequence is TGTGCCAGCAGCGCCGGGAGTAGGGGGGGCTACGAGCAGTACTTC.

Remarks on this clone: Different DNA sequences within this sample yield the same CDR3. V is TRBV9 and J is TRBJ2-1; 9 bases are shared with TRBD1. With 0 bases clipped from V and 8 bases from J, the junction kept 3 bases outside the gene matches. Germline V gives CDR1 SGDLS, CDR2 YYNGEE. CDR3 size: 14 residues. The chain's CDR3 is CASSVETGGDEQFF. CDR3 bases: TGTGCCAGCAGCGTAGAGACAGGGGGGGATGAGCAGTTCTTC.

This clone showed up just once. The chain combines TRBV6-5 with TRBJ2-7, with D perhaps TRBD1 (5 bases). Trimming left V 2 bases short and J 3 bases short, with 8 bases between. The CDR3 is made up of 13 amino acids. Germline V gene data show CDR1 as MNHEY and CDR2 as SVGAGI. This CDR3 is CASSYRQSYEQYF. CDR3 in DNA: TGTGCCAGCAGTTACCGACAGAGCTACGAGCAGTACTTC.

The chain couples TRBV6-5 to TRBJ1-4; TRBD1 agrees at 9 bases. This CDR3 comprises 14 residues. CDR1 and CDR2 from the germline V gene are MNHEY and SVGAGI. Trimming took 6 bases from V and 8 from J; bases not matched to a gene: 7. CDR3 DNA sequence: TGTGCCAGCAGACCCGACAGGGGGAACGAAAAACTGTTTTTT. Its protein product is CASRPDRGNEKLFF.

The gene calls are TRBV9 and TRBJ2-1; D may be TRBD2 (5 bases). Per the germline V gene, CDR1 is SGDLS and CDR2 is YYNGEE. The CDR3 runs 16 residues. Trimming took off 3 bases at V and 4 bases at J, with 17 bases between the two ends. The CDR3 DNA follows: TGTGCCAGCAGCGGGCTCGGAGCGGACTTTTACAATGAGCAGTTCTTC. This codes for CASSGLGADFYNEQFF.

The rearrangement joins TRBV5-1 to TRBJ1-2; 8 positions agree with TRBD1. CDR3 length: 17 residues. Germline values: CDR1 SGHRS, CDR2 YFSETQ. Losses at the gene ends were 1 base for V and 2 bases for J; bases not matched to a gene: 10. The DNA for the CDR3 is TGCGCCAGCAGCTTGCGGTCCATCGGACAGGGAAACTATGGCTACACCTTC. Translating gives CASSLRSIGQGNYGYTF.

This clone was seen just once. This rearrangement joins TRBV6-5 to TRBJ1-2; D gene unclear. The CDR3 has 12 amino acids. Trimming took off 6 bases at V and 5 bases at J, with 10 bases between the two ends. In germline, CDR1 is MNHEY, CDR2 SVGAGI. As DNA, the CDR3 is TGTGCCAGCAGCCTGGCGGGGTATGGCTACACCTTC. It yields the protein CASSLAGYGYTF.

This rearrangement joins TRBV11-3 to TRBJ2-3; D is perhaps TRBD2 (5 bases). The germline V and J ends were trimmed by 2 bases and 0 bases, with 6 bases remaining between them. The germline CDR1 and CDR2 sequences are SGHNT and YENEEA. The CDR3 extends over 14 amino acids. The CDR3 nucleotides are TGTGCCAGCAGCTTACCGGGAAGCACAGATACGCAGTATTTT. Protein product: CASSLPGSTDTQYF.

In DNA form, the CDR3 reads TGTGCCAGCAGCCGGGGAAATTCACCCCTCCACTTT. It specifies CASSRGNSPLHF. The chain recombines TRBV11-3 with TRBJ1-6; no clear D. There are 12 residues in the CDR3. V lost 5 bases to trimming and J lost 7 bases, with 6 bases between them. CDR1 and CDR2 from the germline V gene are SGHNT and YENEEA.

The chain joins TRBV3-1 (or the pseudogene TRBV3-2) to TRBJ1-2; D gene ambiguous. The CDR3 is made up of 14 amino acids. Germline V gene lookup returns CDR1 LGHDT and CDR2 YNNKEL (reference sequence). The V end lost 1 base, the J end lost 3 bases, and 9 bases lay between the germline ends. The CDR3 protein is CASSQGGGYYGYTF. The CDR3 DNA is TGTGCCAGCAGCCAAGGTGGTGGGTACTATGGCTACACCTTC.

V and J are TRBV4-1 and TRBJ1-6, with 9 bases lining up with TRBD1. V trimming: 0 bases; J trimming: 8 bases; junction bases outside the gene matches: 5. CDR3 length: 16 amino acids. From germline, CDR1 is MGHRA and CDR2 YSYEKL. This chain's CDR3 is CASSQEFGQGYSPLHF. CDR3 bases: TGCGCCAGCAGCCAAGAATTCGGACAGGGGTATTCACCCCTCCACTTT.

For the CDR3, the DNA is TGTGCCAGCAGCTTGCGTCTAGCGGGGACCGGGGAGCTGTTTTTT. It translates to CASSLRLAGTGELFF. The chain employs TRBV5-4 and TRBJ2-2, with TRBD2 matching 9 bases. In germline, CDR1 is SGHNT, CDR2 YYREEE (reference sequence). The CDR3 has 15 residues. V lost 1 base to trimming and J lost 5 bases; unmatched junction nucleotides: 3.

This CDR3 reads CASSQTTGGVYMNTEAFF. The CDR3 nucleotides read TGTGCCAGCAGCCAAACGACAGGGGGCGTTTACATGAACACTGAAGCTTTCTTT. The chain employs TRBV7-9 and TRBJ1-1; 10 bases align to TRBD1. The germline gives CDR1 SEHNR, CDR2 FQNEAQ (reference sequence). V dropped 5 bases and J dropped 0; count of bases not matched to a gene: 12. The CDR3 has 18 amino acids. The variable domain in full, completed from reference TRBV7-9 and TRBJ1-1, reads DTGVSQNPRHKITKRGQNVTFRCDPISEHNRLYWYRQTLGQGPEFLTYFQNEAQLEKSRLLSDRFSAERPKGSFSTLEIQRTEQGDSAMYLCASSQTTGGVYMNTEAFFGQGTRLTVV.

The chain links TRBV11-3 to TRBJ2-7; 7 nucleotides align to TRBD1. The CDR3 consists of 13 residues. Losses at the gene ends were 5 bases for V and 6 bases for J; bases not matched to a gene: 7. In germline, CDR1 is SGHNT, CDR2 YENEEA. This CDR3 reads CASSPIQGSEQYF. The DNA for the CDR3 is TGTGCCAGCAGCCCGATACAGGGGAGCGAGCAGTACTTC.

This chain uses TRBV5-1 with TRBJ2-7, with D hard to call. The CDR3 is 13 amino acids. V lost 6 bases and J lost 2, with 12 bases in between. CDR1 is SGHRS and CDR2 is YFSETQ in the germline V gene. CDR3 region: CASTPLFTYEQYF. The CDR3 DNA is TGCGCCAGCACGCCTCTCTTTACCTACGAGCAGTACTTC. The variable domain in full, with the rest retrieved from reference TRBV5-1 and TRBJ2-7, is KAGVTQTPRYLIKTRGQQVTLSCSPISGHRSVSWYQQTPGQGLQFLFEYFSETQRNKGNFPGRFSGRQFSNSRSEMNVSTLELGDSALYLCASTPLFTYEQYFGPGTRLTVT.

V gene TRBV6-6 combines with J gene TRBJ2-1; 8 bases map to TRBD1. CDR1 is MNHNY and CDR2 is SVGAGI in the germline V gene (reference sequence). V dropped 6 bases and J dropped 10; count of bases not matched to a gene: 14. This CDR3 has 15 residues. The CDR3 region has the DNA TGTGCCAGCAGCCGGGGACAGGCAATTGGTTCCGAGCAGTTCTTC. This translates into CASSRGQAIGSEQFF.